The 15 T cell receptor beta chains listed next were all sequenced from one sample in a study of blood T cell repertoires in COVID-19. Profiling relied on immunoSEQ multiplex PCR, and the TCRdb table lists in-frame clones only, not all of them. This table has fewer than 250,000 clones, 86% appearing once. Sequenced input: peripheral blood. These TCRs come from a woman of 80 years or more with COVID-19, enrolled during active disease.

As DNA, the CDR3 is TGTGCCAGCAGGGGACAGGGGGATCAGCCCCAGCATTTT. This gives the protein CASRGQGDQPQHF. The chain has TRBV12-3 or TRBV12-4 and TRBJ1-5; 11 bases line up with TRBD1. The CDR3 contains 13 residues. The ends lost 6 bases at V and 5 bases at J; junction bases unmatched: 0.

This clone was counted a single time. The chain links TRBV10-3 to TRBJ1-2; D is possibly TRBD1 (5 bases). Germline CDR1 ENHRY, CDR2 SYGVKD. Deletions cut 0 bases from V and 6 bases from J, with 14 bases between. The length of the CDR3 is 15 residues. DNA of the CDR3: TGTGCCATCAGTGAGTCGACGGGGGGGGTACATGGCTACACCTTC. Translation gives CAISESTGGVHGYTF.

The V and J genes are TRBV28 and TRBJ2-1; TRBD2 agrees at 11 bases. Germline V gives CDR1 MDHEN, CDR2 SYDVKM. V gave up 8 bases and J gave up 5 bases; unmatched junction bases: 11. This CDR3 is 16 amino acids long. The CDR3 nucleotides read TGTGCCAGCGCTACTATGGGGACTAGCGGTCACAATGAGCAGTTCTTC. This encodes CASATMGTSGHNEQFF.

In this sample, this clone turned up once. The rearrangement links TRBV5-4 to TRBJ2-2, with 11 bases aligning to TRBD2. Per the germline V gene, CDR1 is SGHNT and CDR2 is YYREEE (reference sequence). Trimming at V came to 4 bases and at J to 5 bases, leaving 7 bases not matched to a gene. The CDR3 is made up of 16 amino acids. The CDR3 here is CASSLIAGGLTGELFF. The CDR3 DNA sequence: TGTGCCAGCAGCCTAATAGCGGGGGGGCTGACCGGGGAGCTGTTTTTT.

This clone came up a few times. A far more abundant clone sits one base away, making this likely a read error. This chain uses TRBV6-1 with TRBJ1-2, with D possibly matching TRBD1 (5 bases). The CDR3 has 12 amino acids. The germline gives CDR1 MNHNS, CDR2 SASEGT. V was clipped by 2 bases and J by 5 bases, with 6 bases between them. CDR3 in DNA: TGTGCCAGCAGTGAACGGGGGTATGGCTACACCTTC. Protein: CASSERGYGYTF.

This chain joins TRBV9 and TRBJ2-7; the D gene is possibly TRBD2 (5 bases). Germline V gene lookup returns CDR1 SGDLS and CDR2 YYNGEE. V was cut by 0 bases and J by 3 bases, with 10 bases left in between. The CDR3 loop spans 14 amino acids. CDR3 in DNA: TGTGCCAGCAGCGTAGACGGAGGCTTCTACGAGCAGTACTTC. Translating it yields CASSVDGGFYEQYF.

The V gene is TRBV7-2, the J gene TRBJ2-3, with 8 bases identical to TRBD2. The junction had 15 bases not matched to a gene; V was cut back by 5 bases and J by 2 bases. In germline, CDR1 is SGHTA, CDR2 FQGNSA. The CDR3 is 18 amino acids. The CDR3 DNA sequence: TGTGCCAGCAGCAACCCTAGCTTAGCGGGGCGGAACACAGATACGCAGTATTTT. Translation: CASSNPSLAGRNTDTQYF. The variable domain in full, with the rest retrieved from reference TRBV7-2 and TRBJ2-3, is GAGVSQSPSNKVTEKGKDVELRCDPISGHTALYWYRQSLGQGLEFLIYFQGNSAPDKSGLPSDRFSAERTGGSVSTLTIQRTQQEDSAVYLCASSNPSLAGRNTDTQYFGPGTRLTVL.

The CDR3 bases are TGTGCCACCAGTGATACAAGGGGCAGGCGGGAGAGAAAAGAGGGGGATGGCTACACCTTC. Residues: CATSDTRGRRERKEGDGYTF. The chain carries TRBV24-1 and TRBJ1-2; D perhaps matches TRBD1 (6 bases). Trimming took 3 bases from V and 6 from J, leaving 31 bases between them. Germline V gene lookup returns CDR1 KGHDR and CDR2 SFDVKD. This CDR3 comprises 20 residues.

This sequence joins TRBV3-1 (or the pseudogene TRBV3-2) and TRBJ1-2, with unresolved D. V gave up 5 bases and J gave up 0 bases, with 13 bases separating them. The CDR3 is 15 residues long. Per the germline V gene, CDR1 is LGHDT and CDR2 is YNNKEL (reference sequence). The DNA for the CDR3 is TGTGCCAGCAGCGAACGGGATTTAGCTAACTATGGCTACACCTTC. Its translation is CASSERDLANYGYTF.

The rearrangement uses TRBV6-2 or TRBV6-3 and TRBJ1-4; TRBD1 matches at 11 bases. Germline V gene data show CDR1 as MNHEY and CDR2 as SVGEGT. The ends lost 2 bases at V and 2 bases at J; junction bases unmatched: 13. The CDR3 length is 20 residues. The CDR3 spells CASSYVPDRGPLGTNEKLFF. DNA of the CDR3: TGTGCCAGCAGTTACGTGCCGGACAGGGGGCCTTTGGGGACTAATGAAAAACTGTTTTTT.

V and J are TRBV6-5 and TRBJ1-1; perhaps TRBD1 as D (5 bases). Looked up from germline, CDR1 is MNHEY and CDR2 is SVGAGI. Trimming removed 0 bases from V and 7 bases from J, with 9 bases in between. This CDR3 has 13 amino acids. The CDR3 spells CASSYSGRDEAFF. DNA for the CDR3: TGTGCCAGCAGTTACTCGGGCAGGGATGAAGCTTTCTTT.

The chain combines TRBV7-8 with TRBJ1-5; tentative D call: TRBD1 (6 bases). This CDR3 comprises 16 residues. The germline V gene has CDR1 SGHVS and CDR2 FQNEAQ. Between the trimmed V and J ends, which lost 0 bases and 0 bases, there was a span of 9 bases. CDR3 loop: CASSLAGQNSNQPQHF. CDR3 DNA sequence: TGTGCCAGCAGCTTAGCCGGACAGAATAGCAATCAGCCCCAGCATTTT.

This clone was observed a few times. Germline and junction disagree at one end, which may indicate a read error. The gene calls are TRBV6-1 and TRBJ1-1; tentative D call: TRBD1 (6 bases). This CDR3 spans 10 amino acids. Germline values: CDR1 MNHNS, CDR2 SASEGT. The CDR3: CASSERQAIF. Here the CDR3 DNA reads TGTGCCAGCAGTGAAAGACAGGCCATATTT.

V is TRBV29-1 and J is TRBJ1-3; 9 bases line up with TRBD1. CDR1 SQVTM and CDR2 ANQGSEA come from the germline V gene. CDR3 length equals 16 residues. Losses at the gene ends were 2 bases for V and 3 bases for J; bases not matched to a gene: 8. The CDR3 region is CSVETYRGQCGNTIYF. Written as DNA, the CDR3 is TGCAGCGTTGAAACGTACAGGGGGCAATGTGGAAACACCATATATTTT.

In this sample, this clone turned up a few times. The chain recombines TRBV11-3 with TRBJ2-2, with 8 nucleotides matching TRBD1. With 3 bases clipped from V and 4 bases from J, the junction kept 7 bases outside the gene matches. CDR3 length equals 16 residues. Germline V CDR1 and CDR2: SGHNT, YENEEA. The CDR3, as DNA: TGTGCCAGCAGCTTCGGACAGGGTACGCGCACCGGGGAGCTGTTTTTT. Encoded protein: CASSFGQGTRTGELFF.